This T cell receptor beta chain emerged from a study of memory CD4+ T cells and cytomegalovirus serostatus. The germline V gene has CDR1 MDHEN and CDR2 SYDVKM. The CDR3 is 13 amino acids. Single viable CD3+CD4+CD8-CD45RO+ cells were sorted as the memory CD4+ T cells. The repertoire was sequenced with immunoSEQ multiplex PCR; TCRdb's copy has only in-frame clones and lacks some. The data show 25,000 to 35,000 clones, around 76% seen once. The gene calls are TRBV28 and TRBJ1-6, with TRBD1 matching over 9 bases. This receptor was obtained from an adult in good health and CMV-seronegative. Some clones in this sample may be carry-over from other donors' samples. The sample comprised memory CD4+ T cells from blood. The CDR3 here is CANRDRENSPLHF. The DNA of the CDR3 is TGTGCTAACCGGGACAGGGAGAATTCACCCCTCCACTTT. Full variable domain (remainder filled in from reference TRBV28 and TRBJ1-6): DVKVTQSSRYLVKRTGEKVFLECVQDMDHENMFWYRQDPGLGLRLIYFSYDVKMKEKGDIPEGYSVSREKKERFSLILESASTNQTSMYLCANRDRENSPLHFGNGTRLTVT.